This TCR beta chain was sequenced in a study of blood T cell repertoires in COVID-19. How the authors handled the data: Using reference gene primer amplification, nucleated cell counts were estimated. Here immunoSEQ multiplex PCR was the method, and the copy in TCRdb shows in-frame clones only, minus some. The D gene and trimming were derived from the DNA, and the V and J assignments and clone size from that table. The repertoire holds around 200,000 clones, with 85% to 90% as singletons. With 0 bases clipped from V and 5 bases from J, the junction kept 3 bases outside the gene matches. The CDR3 extends over 14 amino acids. Germline CDR1 is PRHDT and CDR2 is FYEKMQ (reference sequence).

The chain couples TRBV13 to TRBJ2-7; 8 nucleotides agree with TRBD2. This TCR was sampled from a man aged 60 to 75 who had recovered from COVID-19. The sample was peripheral blood. The CDR3 DNA is TGTGCCAGCAGCTTAGGAAGCGGGAGCCACGAGCAGTACTTC. It translates to CASSLGSGSHEQYF.